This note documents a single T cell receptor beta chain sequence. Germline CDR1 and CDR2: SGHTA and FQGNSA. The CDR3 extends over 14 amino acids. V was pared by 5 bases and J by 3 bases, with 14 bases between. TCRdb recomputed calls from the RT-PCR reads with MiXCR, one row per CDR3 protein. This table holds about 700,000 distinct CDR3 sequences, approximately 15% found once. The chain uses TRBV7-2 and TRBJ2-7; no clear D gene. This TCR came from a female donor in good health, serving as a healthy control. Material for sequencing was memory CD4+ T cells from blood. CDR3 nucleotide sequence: TGTGCCAGCAGCCCACAGTGGGATGGCTACGAGCAGTACTTC. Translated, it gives CASSPQWDGYEQYF.